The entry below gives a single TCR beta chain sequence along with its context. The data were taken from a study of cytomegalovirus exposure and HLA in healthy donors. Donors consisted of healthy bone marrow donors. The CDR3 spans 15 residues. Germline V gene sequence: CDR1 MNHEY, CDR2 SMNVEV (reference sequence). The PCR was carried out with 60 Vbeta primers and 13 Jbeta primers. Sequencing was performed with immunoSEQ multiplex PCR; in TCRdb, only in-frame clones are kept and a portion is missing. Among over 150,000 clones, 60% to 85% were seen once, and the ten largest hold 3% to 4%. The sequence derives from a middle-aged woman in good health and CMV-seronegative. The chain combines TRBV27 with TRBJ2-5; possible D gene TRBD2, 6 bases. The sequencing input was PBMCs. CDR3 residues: CGGSPLEGPQETQYF. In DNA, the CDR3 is TGTGGCGGCAGTCCTTTGGAGGGTCCACAAGAGACCCAGTACTTC.